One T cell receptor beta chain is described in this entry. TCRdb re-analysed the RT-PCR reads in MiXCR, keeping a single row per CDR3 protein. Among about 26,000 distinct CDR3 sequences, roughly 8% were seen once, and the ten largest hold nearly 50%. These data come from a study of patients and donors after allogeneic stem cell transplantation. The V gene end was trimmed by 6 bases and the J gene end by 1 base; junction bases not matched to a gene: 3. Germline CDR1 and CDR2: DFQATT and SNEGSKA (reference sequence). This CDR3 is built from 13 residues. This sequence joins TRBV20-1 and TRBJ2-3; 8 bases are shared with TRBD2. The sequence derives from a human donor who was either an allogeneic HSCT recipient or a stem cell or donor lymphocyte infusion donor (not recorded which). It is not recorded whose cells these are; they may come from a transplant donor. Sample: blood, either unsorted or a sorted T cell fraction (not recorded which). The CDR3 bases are TGCAGTGCACCGACTAGCGGCACAGATACGCAGTATTTT. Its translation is CSAPTSGTDTQYF.